These 8 T cell receptor beta chains came from one sample sequenced in a study of early T cells in non-severe SARS-CoV-2 infection (dated by TCRdb to about 2021). Receptor libraries were prepared by 5' RACE. Sequenced using a NextSeq 500. TCRdb trimmed public reads at Q25 via fastp, called clones via MiXCR and kept in-frame beta chains. All rows with the same CDR3 protein become a single entry with the most common DNA and genes. For this sample the table gives tens of thousands of distinct CDR3 sequences, of which 11% were detected only once. Around 9.8% of the sample is taken by the ten largest. The sample was whole blood. The receptors derive from an adult who was a healthcare worker with PCR-confirmed SARS-CoV-2 infection or an uninfected control (not recorded which).

This clonotype was detected only a few times. The chain uses TRBV20-1 and TRBJ2-3; D is ambiguous. CDR1 is DFQATT, CDR2 SNEGSKA, per germline (reference sequence). This CDR3 has 13 residues. Trimming took off 6 bases at V and 1 base at J, with 11 bases between the two ends. Here the CDR3 DNA reads TGCAGTGCAGACCGATGGGGCACAGATACGCAGTATTTT. Residues: CSADRWGTDTQYF.

The chain has TRBV4-2 and TRBJ2-1, with 7 bases aligning to TRBD2. Germline lookup yields CDR1 LGHNA and CDR2 YNFKEQ. This CDR3 has 14 amino acids. The V and J ends lost 1 base and 10 bases, in that order; junction bases with no gene match: 7. The CDR3 DNA is TGTGCCAGCAGCCAAGTAGCGACTAGCTGGGAGCAGTTCTTC. Amino acids: CASSQVATSWEQFF.

This clonotype was seen at least ten times. The J gene is TRBJ1-2, the V gene TRBV7-9; D is uncertain. The germline CDR1 and CDR2 sequences are SEHNR and FQNEAQ (reference sequence). The germline V and J ends were trimmed by 4 bases and 5 bases, with 20 bases remaining between them. The CDR3 is made up of 16 amino acids. The CDR3 reads CASSYILMGMEYGYTF. In DNA form, the CDR3 reads TGTGCCAGCAGCTATATCCTTATGGGGATGGAGTATGGCTACACCTTC. The whole variable domain, filled in from reference TRBV7-9 and TRBJ1-2, reads DTGVSQNPRHKITKRGQNVTFRCDPISEHNRLYWYRQTLGQGPEFLTYFQNEAQLEKSRLLSDRFSAERPKGSFSTLEIQRTEQGDSAMYLCASSYILMGMEYGYTFGSGTRLTVV.

V usage is TRBV6-2 or TRBV6-3 and J usage is TRBJ1-6, with D perhaps matching TRBD1 (6 bases). This CDR3 region has 13 residues. V dropped 9 bases and J dropped 8 bases, with 14 bases sitting between them. From germline, CDR1 is MNHEY and CDR2 SVGEGT. CDR3 DNA sequence: TGTGCCAGTTCCCCACAGGGACATTCACCCCTCCACTTT. Residues: CASSPQGHSPLHF.

The V call is TRBV6-5, the J call TRBJ2-1, with 8 bases fitting TRBD2. Unmatched junction bases numbered 4, after V lost 8 bases and J lost 4 bases. The CDR3 extends over 13 amino acids. Per germline, CDR1 MNHEY and CDR2 SVGAGI. The CDR3 region is CASAGGGYNEQFF. The CDR3 nucleotides read TGTGCCAGCGCGGGCGGGGGGTACAATGAGCAGTTCTTC.

This clonotype appeared many times. The V call is TRBV6-5, the J call TRBJ1-4; D perhaps matches TRBD1 (5 bases). The V gene lost 6 bases and the J gene lost 6 bases, with 14 bases spanning the gap. This CDR3 contains 14 residues. The germline V gene has CDR1 MNHEY and CDR2 SVGAGI. CDR3: CASSSRGGDEKLFF. In DNA, the CDR3 is TGTGCCAGCAGCTCCCGGGGGGGGGATGAAAAACTGTTTTTT.

This chain connects TRBV27 to TRBJ2-7; tentatively, D is TRBD1 (6 bases). V was cut by 6 bases and J by 5 bases, with 17 bases left in between. The germline V gene encodes CDR1 MNHEY and CDR2 SMNVEV (reference sequence). There are 14 residues in the CDR3. CDR3 DNA: TGTGCCAGCAGGGGCTTTCAGGGGCGGCACGAGCAGTACTTC. It codes for CASRGFQGRHEQYF.

This clonotype was detected ten times or more. V usage is TRBV29-1 and J usage is TRBJ1-1; 10 nucleotides line up with TRBD1. The CDR3 extends over 14 amino acids. J lost 1 base, V lost 6 bases, and 5 bases had no gene match. Germline V gene sequence: CDR1 SQVTM, CDR2 ANQGSEA. The CDR3 DNA is TGCAGCGTCAAGAGGACAGGGGGGAACACTGAAGCTTTCTTT. This translates into CSVKRTGGNTEAFF.